The 8 T cell receptor beta chains below all came from one sample that was sequenced in a study of blood T cell repertoires in COVID-19. The method was immunoSEQ multiplex PCR; TCRdb's version includes in-frame clones alone and lacks a portion of them. The sample includes some 300,000 clones, about 91% of them seen just once. Input material: peripheral blood. These receptor sequences come from a woman in her twenties or thirties who had recovered from COVID-19.

The chain has TRBV4-1 and TRBJ1-1; D not certain. Germline V gene data show CDR1 as MGHRA and CDR2 as YSYEKL. CDR3 length: 14 residues. V was clipped by 2 bases and J by 0 bases, with 7 bases between them. CDR3 loop: CASSQFPMNTEAFF. CDR3 in DNA: TGCGCCAGCAGCCAATTCCCAATGAACACTGAAGCTTTCTTT.

V and J are TRBV6-1 and TRBJ1-1; D perhaps matches TRBD1 (6 bases). The CDR3 sequence is 17 residues long. V dropped 1 base and J dropped 1 base, with 16 bases sitting between them. Germline loops: CDR1 MNHNS, CDR2 SASEGT. In DNA, the CDR3 is TGTGCCAGCAGTGAAGTTCCCTGGGGGCAGGGGAACACTGAAGCTTTCTTT. Residues: CASSEVPWGQGNTEAFF.

The V and J genes are TRBV28 and TRBJ2-1; no clear D. CDR3 size: 14 residues. Looked up from germline, CDR1 is MDHEN and CDR2 is SYDVKM. V was cut by 6 bases and J by 3 bases, with 12 bases left in between. The CDR3: CASRPTRSYNEQFF. The DNA for the CDR3 is TGTGCCAGCAGGCCAACTCGAAGCTACAATGAGCAGTTCTTC.

This clone was detected once. This chain uses TRBV21-1 with TRBJ1-2. TRBV21-1 is a pseudogene segment. This CDR3 has 15 residues. The chain's CDR3 is CASSKPGGRGDGYTF. The CDR3 DNA follows: TGTGCCAGCAGCAAGCCCGGGGGGCGCGGTGATGGCTACACCTTC.

The rearrangement uses TRBV24-1 and TRBJ2-5; 14 nucleotides match TRBD2. CDR1 KGHDR and CDR2 SFDVKD come from the germline V gene. This CDR3 has 19 residues. V shed 5 bases and J 4 bases; nucleotides not matched to a gene: 14. The CDR3 here is CATSGGTSGGLSLGETQYF. In DNA form, the CDR3 reads TGTGCCACCAGTGGTGGGACTAGCGGGGGCTTATCACTTGGAGAGACCCAGTACTTC.

V gene TRBV18 combines with J gene TRBJ2-7; D gene uncertain. V lost 5 bases and J lost 5, with 10 bases in between. Germline CDR1 reads KGHSH; CDR2 reads LQKENI. This CDR3 contains 12 residues. The CDR3 sequence: CASSVSRNEQYF. In DNA form, the CDR3 reads TGTGCCAGCTCAGTCTCGAGGAACGAGCAGTACTTC.

The chain recombines TRBV13 with TRBJ1-2, with 9 bases that match TRBD1. This CDR3 is built from 14 residues. The junction had 9 bases not matched to a gene; V was cut back by 7 bases and J by 6 bases. Germline values: CDR1 PRHDT, CDR2 FYEKMQ (reference sequence). The CDR3 coding sequence is TGTGCCAGCATCGAAGTTCGGACAGGGGATGGCTACACCTTC. Translated: CASIEVRTGDGYTF.

This chain connects TRBV2 to TRBJ1-2, with D maybe TRBD1 (5 bases). Germline V gives CDR1 SNHLY, CDR2 FYNNEI. The CDR3 has 15 amino acids. V lost 3 bases and J lost 4, with 15 bases in between. The CDR3 loop is CASSDGARTVYGYTF. CDR3 nucleotides: TGTGCCAGCAGTGATGGGGCCCGGACGGTCTATGGCTACACCTTC.